These 14 T cell receptor beta chains originate from one sample sequenced in a study of blood T cell repertoires in COVID-19 (dated by TCRdb to 2020 to 2021). Libraries were built with the immunoSEQ multiplex PCR assay. Drawn from immuneACCESS, this table holds only the in-frame rearrangements with V and J called that TCRdb kept. Clones are partly lost; checked studies trace under half to an unresolved V gene and leave the rest unexplained. In this sample the table shows about 140,000 clones, approximately 80% of which occur a single time. Roughly a tenth of the sample is in the top ten clones. The specimen sequenced was peripheral blood. The receptor source for this set is a man in his 60s with active or convalescent COVID-19.

V and J are TRBV11-3 and TRBJ2-2, with 8 nucleotides matching TRBD2. Germline CDR1 and CDR2: SGHNT and YENEEA. The CDR3 has 18 amino acids. Trimming took 5 bases from V and 3 from J; bases not matched to a gene: 14. Written as DNA, the CDR3 is TGTGCCAGCAGCCTAGGAAATGTAGCGGGGCCTTACACCGGGGAGCTGTTTTTT. It yields the protein CASSLGNVAGPYTGELFF.

The CDR3 sequence: CSASIPVGGRGANEQFF. Written as DNA, the CDR3 is TGCAGTGCTAGTATCCCCGTAGGCGGGAGGGGGGCCAATGAGCAGTTCTTC. The chain carries TRBV20-1 and TRBJ2-1; 9 bases match TRBD2. CDR1 is DFQATT and CDR2 is SNEGSKA in the germline V gene (reference sequence). J was trimmed by 6 bases and V by 3 bases; bases with no gene match: 15. This CDR3 has 17 amino acids.

The rearrangement links TRBV18 to TRBJ1-5; D is ambiguous. The CDR3 length is 13 residues. The V gene lost 8 bases and the J gene lost 0 bases, with 8 bases spanning the gap. CDR1 is KGHSH, CDR2 LQKENI, per germline. The CDR3 DNA is TGTGCCAGCCAGAGGGATAGCAATCAGCCCCAGCATTTT. Its translation: CASQRDSNQPQHF.

The rearrangement uses TRBV19 and TRBJ2-1; the D is unclear. This CDR3 is 17 amino acids long. The germline gives CDR1 LNHDA, CDR2 SQIVND (reference sequence). V was trimmed by 3 bases and J by 0 bases, leaving 15 bases between them. CDR3 nucleotide sequence: TGTGCCAGTAGTATGTCTGGGCCGTATAGCTCCTACAATGAGCAGTTCTTC. The encoded protein is CASSMSGPYSSYNEQFF.

The chain links TRBV4-3 to TRBJ2-3; 8 bases agree with TRBD2. V lost 3 bases, J lost 11 bases, and 7 bases stayed unmatched. Per the germline V gene, CDR1 is LGHNA and CDR2 is YSLEER. This CDR3 is 13 amino acids long. The CDR3 protein is CASSHKRTSWQYF. The CDR3 DNA is TGCGCCAGCAGCCATAAAAGGACTAGCTGGCAGTATTTT.

This clone has a single count. This chain uses TRBV11-3 with TRBJ2-7, with D tentatively TRBD2 (6 bases). This CDR3 spans 15 amino acids. CDR1 and CDR2 (germline): SGHNT, YENEEA. V was trimmed by 1 base and J by 3 bases, leaving 13 bases between them. CDR3 nucleotide sequence: TGTGCCAGCAGCTTAGGGGCGGGCGGGAACTACGAGCAGTACGTC. It codes for CASSLGAGGNYEQYV.

The genes are TRBV2 and TRBJ1-1; TRBD1 is a possible D gene (6 bases). The germline V gene has CDR1 SNHLY and CDR2 FYNNEI. This CDR3 is built from 16 residues. V lost 4 bases, J lost 0 bases, and 15 bases lay in between. The CDR3 spells CASSVAGAPVNTEAFF. The CDR3 DNA reads TGTGCCAGCAGTGTTGCAGGGGCCCCGGTGAACACTGAAGCTTTCTTT.

There are a few counts of this clone. This sequence joins TRBV27 and TRBJ1-6, with a tentative D call TRBD1 (6 bases). Trimming left V 6 bases short and J 0 bases short, with 12 bases between. Germline loops: CDR1 MNHEY, CDR2 SMNVEV (reference sequence). This CDR3 contains 16 residues. CDR3 loop: CASSSGVGSYNSPLHF. The CDR3, as DNA: TGTGCCAGCAGCTCAGGGGTTGGCTCCTATAATTCACCCCTCCACTTT.

The chain joins TRBV25-1 to TRBJ1-6; D not resolved. The germline V gene has CDR1 MGHDK and CDR2 SYGVNS. The CDR3 spans 15 residues. V lost 2 bases, J lost 5 bases, and 10 bases lay in between. In DNA form, the CDR3 reads TGTGCCAGCAGTGAAGATAGTATGCATAATTCACCCCTCCACTTT. It encodes CASSEDSMHNSPLHF.

This rearrangement joins TRBV4-3 to TRBJ2-1; 8 bases are shared with TRBD2. Germline V gene lookup returns CDR1 LGHNA and CDR2 YSLEER. There are 16 residues in the CDR3. The V gene end was trimmed by 1 base and the J gene end by 3 bases; junction bases not matched to a gene: 5. The CDR3, as DNA: TGCGCCAGCAGCCAAGCCGAGCGGGAGATCTACAATGAGCAGTTCTTC. This translates into CASSQAEREIYNEQFF.

V and J are TRBV28 and TRBJ1-5; D gene unclear. The V gene lost 6 bases and the J gene lost 4 bases, with 16 bases spanning the gap. Germline V gene data show CDR1 as MDHEN and CDR2 as SYDVKM. The CDR3 covers 15 residues. The CDR3 here is CASSSPGSRNQPQHF. DNA of the CDR3: TGTGCCAGCAGCTCGCCGGGGAGCCGAAATCAGCCCCAGCATTTT.

V gene TRBV7-9 combines with J gene TRBJ1-2; D is perhaps TRBD1 (6 bases). CDR1 and CDR2 from the germline V gene are SEHNR and FQNEAQ (reference sequence). V shed 1 base and J shed 6 bases, with 9 bases lying between them. CDR3 length: 13 amino acids. CDR3 in DNA: TGTGCCAGCAGCTTAGGTTCAGGGGATGGCTACACCTTC. As protein: CASSLGSGDGYTF.

The V and J genes are TRBV6-5 and TRBJ1-2; D is unclear. This CDR3 spans 13 amino acids. Germline values: CDR1 MNHEY, CDR2 SVGAGI. The ends were cut back, 7 bases at V and 1 base at J, with 10 bases in the middle. CDR3 nucleotide sequence: TGTGCCAGCACCCCGGTCGGTAACTATGGCTACACCTTC. Its protein is CASTPVGNYGYTF.

The gene calls are TRBV5-6 and TRBJ1-2; tentative D call: TRBD1 (6 bases). Germline V lookup: CDR1 SGHDT, CDR2 YYEEEE. This CDR3 has 15 residues. V dropped 0 bases and J dropped 4 bases, with 13 bases sitting between them. CDR3 residues: CASSLAQGYGYGYTF. The CDR3, as DNA: TGTGCCAGCAGCTTGGCACAGGGATACGGCTATGGCTACACCTTC.